One and the same sample provided the 27 T cell receptor beta chains below, sequenced in a study of OX40 agonist ivuxolimab in advanced cancers. Assay: immunoSEQ multiplex PCR; the TCRdb copy retains only in-frame clones and omits some. Among some 15,000 clones listed, more than 85% were seen once. This sample comprised CD4+ or CD8+ T cells sorted from blood, obtained in a trial of the OX40 agonist ivuxolimab. These receptor sequences come from an adult with an advanced solid tumor such as melanoma, head and neck, liver or kidney cancer.

This clone was found once. The CDR3 loop is CATSEQGAVAEQYF. In DNA, the CDR3 is TGTGCCACCAGCGAACAGGGGGCGGTTGCCGAGCAGTACTTC. The gene calls are TRBV15 and TRBJ2-5; 9 bases map to TRBD1. The end of the DNA aligns better with TRBJ2-7, so the J call may be wrong. CDR3 size: 14 residues. The germline CDR1 and CDR2 sequences are LNHNV and YYDKDF (reference sequence).

The chain is built from TRBV4-2 and TRBJ1-1; D is unclear. Looked up from germline, CDR1 is LGHNA and CDR2 is YNFKEQ. The CDR3 contains 11 residues. Trimming stripped 1 base from V and 4 bases from J, with 1 base between. As DNA, the CDR3 is TGTGCCAGCAGCCAAGGCACTGAAGCTTTCTTT. This sequence encodes CASSQGTEAFF.

The chain couples TRBV28 to TRBJ2-7; D perhaps matches TRBD1 (6 bases). Germline values: CDR1 MDHEN, CDR2 SYDVKM. V lost 1 base, J lost 2 bases, and 12 bases lay in between. The CDR3 runs 15 residues. The CDR3 sequence is CASSLYLPGAYEQYF. CDR3 sequence (DNA): TGTGCCAGCAGTTTATACCTGCCAGGGGCCTACGAGCAGTACTTC.

The chain carries TRBV28 and TRBJ2-2; unclear D gene. Germline CDR1 reads MDHEN; CDR2 reads SYDVKM. The CDR3 has 12 residues. The V and J ends lost 3 bases and 13 bases respectively, with 12 bases between them. The CDR3: CASSFPDGPLFF. Written as DNA, the CDR3 is TGTGCCAGCAGTTTTCCAGATGGGCCGCTGTTTTTT.

This clone was recorded only once. CDR3 nucleotide sequence: TGTGCCAGCAGTGGTACAGGGTCGAATACTGAAGCTTTCTTT. It specifies CASSGTGSNTEAFF. The chain couples TRBV28 to TRBJ1-1; D is possibly TRBD1 (6 bases). The CDR3 extends over 14 amino acids. Deletions cut 5 bases from V and 5 bases from J, with 15 bases between. Germline CDR1 and CDR2: MDHEN and SYDVKM.

V and J are TRBV10-3 and TRBJ1-2; 7 nucleotides align to TRBD1. CDR1 and CDR2 (germline): ENHRY, SYGVKD. The CDR3 runs 14 residues. V trimming: 3 bases; J trimming: 4 bases; junction bases outside the gene matches: 5. In nucleotides, the CDR3 is TGTGCCATCAGTGACCCGGGACAGCGCTATGGCTACACCTTC. Translated, it gives CAISDPGQRYGYTF.

This chain links TRBV9 with TRBJ2-1; D gene uncertain. The CDR3 consists of 10 residues. V was trimmed by 1 base and J by 7 bases, leaving 0 bases between them. CDR1 SGDLS and CDR2 YYNGEE come from the germline V gene. The CDR3 DNA reads as TGTGCCAGCAGCGTAAATGAGCAGTTCTTC. This sequence encodes CASSVNEQFF. Looking up the rest from reference TRBV9 and TRBJ2-1 gives the full variable domain: DSGVTQTPKHLITATGQRVTLRCSPRSGDLSVYWYQQSLDQGLQFLIQYYNGEERAKGNILERFSAQQFPDLHSELNLSSLELGDSALYFCASSVNEQFFGPGTRLTVL.

V gene TRBV27 combines with J gene TRBJ2-5, with no clear D. The CDR3 runs 14 residues. Germline assignment: CDR1 MNHEY and CDR2 SMNVEV (reference sequence). V was clipped by 8 bases and J by 4 bases, with 17 bases between them. CDR3 DNA: TGTGCCAGCGGGTTCTTCAGAGTCGCAGAGACCCAGTACTTC. Protein product: CASGFFRVAETQYF.

This clone was recorded once. This sequence joins TRBV5-8 and TRBJ2-1; a weak D match, TRBD2 (6 bases). CDR3 size: 16 residues. The germline gives CDR1 SGHTS, CDR2 YDEGEE. Trimming left V 0 bases short and J 10 bases short, with 20 bases between. The CDR3, as DNA: TGTGCCAGCAGCTTGGCCGGGGGAAGCCCGCCCTGGGAGCAGTTCTTC. Translation gives CASSLAGGSPPWEQFF.

The chain couples TRBV19 to TRBJ2-7, with 10 bases matching TRBD1. Germline CDR1 reads LNHDA; CDR2 reads SQIVND (reference sequence). CDR3 size: 14 residues. Trimming cost V 3 bases and J 4 bases; bases outside gene matches: 3. The CDR3 nucleotides read TGTGCCAGTAGTATGGGGACAGGGGTATACGAGCAGTACTTC. Its translation is CASSMGTGVYEQYF.

The DNA for the CDR3 is TGTGCCAGCAGTGACCCCCTGGGGGTCGGTTATGGCTACACCTTC. Its translation is CASSDPLGVGYGYTF. The chain joins TRBV25-1 to TRBJ1-2; TRBD1 might be the D (5 bases). The CDR3 covers 15 residues. V shed 3 bases and J shed 5 bases, with 16 bases lying between them. Per the germline V gene, CDR1 is MGHDK and CDR2 is SYGVNS.

This clone counts as medium-sized. The rearrangement joins TRBV29-1 to TRBJ2-1, with 8 bases identical to TRBD1. Germline V CDR1 and CDR2: SQVTM, ANQGSEA. The V gene end was trimmed by 0 bases and the J gene end by 3 bases; junction bases not matched to a gene: 10. The CDR3 is 17 amino acids. This CDR3 reads CSVEDGGDRSIYNEQFF. CDR3 nucleotide sequence: TGCAGCGTTGAAGATGGCGGGGACAGGTCGATCTACAATGAGCAGTTCTTC.

V is TRBV27 and J is TRBJ1-1; TRBD1 agrees at 10 bases. Germline V gene sequence: CDR1 MNHEY, CDR2 SMNVEV (reference sequence). The CDR3 consists of 16 residues. V shed 5 bases, J shed 7 bases, and the junction held 13 bases outside the gene matches. CDR3 sequence (DNA): TGTGCCAGCAGTAGCGTTGGGGGACAGGGGATCGGTGAAGCTTTCTTT. Translating it yields CASSSVGGQGIGEAFF.

This clone was recorded only once. V usage is TRBV5-4 and J usage is TRBJ2-1, with 7 bases lining up with TRBD2. V was clipped by 4 bases and J by 13 bases; unmatched bases: 14. The germline V gene encodes CDR1 SGHNT and CDR2 YYREEE (reference sequence). The CDR3 runs 14 residues. Here the CDR3 DNA reads TGTGCCAGCAGCGCTGGGGAGTTACGGGAGGTACAGTTCTTC. This encodes CASSAGELREVQFF.

The chain recombines TRBV27 with TRBJ2-1; 10 bases map to TRBD2. Germline CDR1 is MNHEY and CDR2 is SMNVEV (reference sequence). Germline trimming cut 1 base from V and 4 bases from J; bases unmatched to any gene: 1. The CDR3 has 15 amino acids. DNA of the CDR3: TGTGCCAGCAGTTTATTAGCGGGAGGTTACAATGAGCAGTTCTTC. Its translation: CASSLLAGGYNEQFF.

Here the CDR3 reads CASSPLAGSYEQYF. The CDR3 DNA reads as TGCGCCAGCAGCCCTCTAGCGGGAAGCTACGAGCAGTACTTC. The chain employs TRBV4-1 and TRBJ2-7; 9 positions match TRBD2. The V and J ends lost 4 bases and 3 bases, in that order; junction bases with no gene match: 4. The CDR3 spans 14 residues. CDR1 is MGHRA and CDR2 is YSYEKL in the germline V gene.

The chain carries TRBV11-3 and TRBJ2-2; unclear D gene. CDR1 SGHNT and CDR2 YENEEA come from the germline V gene. The CDR3 loop spans 14 amino acids. V gave up 0 bases and J gave up 1 base, with 3 bases separating them. CDR3 nucleotides: TGTGCCAGCAGCTTAGACTGGAACACCGGGGAGCTGTTTTTT. Protein: CASSLDWNTGELFF.

The gene calls are TRBV11-3 and TRBJ2-5, with 10 positions matching TRBD1. CDR1 and CDR2 (germline): SGHNT, YENEEA. The CDR3 loop spans 16 amino acids. Losses at the gene ends were 3 bases for V and 2 bases for J; bases not matched to a gene: 6. CDR3 in amino acids: CASSFPGQGPQETQYF. The CDR3 DNA is TGTGCCAGCAGCTTTCCGGGACAGGGGCCGCAAGAGACCCAGTACTTC.

The chain recombines TRBV6-9 with TRBJ1-1, with no clear D. Looked up from germline, CDR1 is MNHGY and CDR2 is SVAAGI. CDR3 length equals 14 residues. V lost 5 bases to trimming and J lost 2 bases, with 12 bases between them. CDR3 sequence (DNA): TGTGCCAGCAGTCGGGCCGGAGATAACACTGAAGCTTTCTTT. This translates into CASSRAGDNTEAFF.

The rearrangement links TRBV19 to TRBJ2-7, with D possibly matching TRBD2 (6 bases). In germline, CDR1 is LNHDA, CDR2 SQIVND (reference sequence). There are 13 residues in the CDR3. Trimming took 7 bases from V and 1 from J, leaving 11 bases between them. CDR3 sequence (DNA): TGTGCCAGTACGCCGGGAGCGTCCTACGAGCAGTACTTC. Translating it yields CASTPGASYEQYF.

The rearrangement joins TRBV6-5 to TRBJ2-7; 13 bases are a match to TRBD2. Germline CDR1 reads MNHEY; CDR2 reads SVGAGI. The CDR3 spans 15 residues. After removal of 6 bases from V and 2 bases from J, the junction contained 4 bases not matched to a gene. CDR3 nucleotides: TGTGCCAGCAGCCTCGGACTAGCGGGAGCCTACGAGCAGTACTTC. As protein: CASSLGLAGAYEQYF.

This chain uses TRBV2 with TRBJ1-6; D gene ambiguous. The CDR3 length is 15 residues. Germline V gene sequence: CDR1 SNHLY, CDR2 FYNNEI. V lost 4 bases and J 9 bases, leaving 16 bases between the germline ends. The DNA of the CDR3 is TGTGCCAGCAGTGTGAAGGGTCCGGGGATTTCACCCCTCCACTTT. It yields the protein CASSVKGPGISPLHF.

V gene TRBV11-2 combines with J gene TRBJ1-1, with D unresolved. The V gene's germline CDR1 is SGHAT and CDR2 FQNNGV. Trimming took off 4 bases at V and 2 bases at J, with 5 bases between the two ends. The CDR3 loop spans 12 amino acids. CDR3 DNA: TGTGCCAGCAGCTCCTCTAACACTGAAGCTTTCTTT. It specifies CASSSSNTEAFF.

CDR3 coding DNA: TGCGCCAGCAGCTACGGGACTAGCGGAAACAATGAGCAGTTCTTC. Its protein is CASSYGTSGNNEQFF. V gene TRBV5-1 combines with J gene TRBJ2-1; 11 nucleotides match TRBD2. Trimming removed 3 bases from V and 5 bases from J; junction bases left unmatched: 4. The CDR3 is made up of 15 amino acids. The V gene's germline CDR1 is SGHRS and CDR2 YFSETQ.

This clone was recorded only once. This chain connects TRBV28 to TRBJ2-2; D ambiguous. The CDR3 length is 14 residues. Germline lookup yields CDR1 MDHEN and CDR2 SYDVKM. With 6 bases removed from V and 7 bases from J, the gap between germline ends came to 15 bases. In DNA, the CDR3 is TGTGCCAGCAGCCCCTCGTCCGCGAGCGGGGAGCTGTTTTTT. Residues: CASSPSSASGELFF.

This chain joins TRBV6-5 and TRBJ2-2; D unresolved. In germline, CDR1 is MNHEY, CDR2 SVGAGI. Trimming left V 4 bases short and J 4 bases short, with 10 bases between. This CDR3 is 14 amino acids long. Here the CDR3 reads CASSSTPTTGELFF. CDR3 sequence (DNA): TGTGCCAGCAGTTCCACCCCTACCACCGGGGAGCTGTTTTTT.

This chain uses TRBV7-8 with TRBJ1-5, with D hard to call. This CDR3 comprises 17 residues. Germline V gene sequence: CDR1 SGHVS, CDR2 FQNEAQ. The ends were cut back, 5 bases at V and 0 bases at J, with 17 bases in the middle. CDR3: CASSNPGPRGSNQPQHF. The CDR3 region has the DNA TGTGCCAGCAGCAATCCGGGTCCACGGGGTAGCAATCAGCCCCAGCATTTT.